This record covers a single TCR beta chain. Its antigen is not identified. This specimen belongs to a study of PD-1 blockade in classical Hodgkin lymphoma. Libraries were prepared by immunoSEQ multiplex PCR; TCRdb keeps only in-frame clonotypes and omits some of them. The repertoire has some 16,000 clones, approximately 80% of them found once; the top ten carry approximately 40%. V gave up 4 bases and J gave up 10 bases; unmatched junction bases: 8. The CDR3 sequence is 15 residues long. Germline V gene lookup returns CDR1 SGHDT and CDR2 YYEEEE. Study-level points and caveats: In CD4+ cells, TCR diversity went up significantly by C4D1, but in CD8+ cells it did not. Patients starting nivolumab less than 1 year after ASCT had lower diversity and were excluded from later analyses.

Every patient relapsed after autologous stem cell transplantation, and brentuximab vedotin exposure varied. Best outcomes ranged across complete response, partial response and progressive disease. Sequencing used peripheral blood mononuclear cells (PBMCs), obtained before the second cycle of nivolumab. This chain uses TRBV5-6 with TRBJ1-6; TRBD1 aligns across 10 bases. The TCR originated in a human donor with classical Hodgkin lymphoma. The CDR3 DNA reads as TGTGCCAGCAGCGGCCGGGACAGGGGTTACTCACCCCTCCACTTT. Protein: CASSGRDRGYSPLHF.